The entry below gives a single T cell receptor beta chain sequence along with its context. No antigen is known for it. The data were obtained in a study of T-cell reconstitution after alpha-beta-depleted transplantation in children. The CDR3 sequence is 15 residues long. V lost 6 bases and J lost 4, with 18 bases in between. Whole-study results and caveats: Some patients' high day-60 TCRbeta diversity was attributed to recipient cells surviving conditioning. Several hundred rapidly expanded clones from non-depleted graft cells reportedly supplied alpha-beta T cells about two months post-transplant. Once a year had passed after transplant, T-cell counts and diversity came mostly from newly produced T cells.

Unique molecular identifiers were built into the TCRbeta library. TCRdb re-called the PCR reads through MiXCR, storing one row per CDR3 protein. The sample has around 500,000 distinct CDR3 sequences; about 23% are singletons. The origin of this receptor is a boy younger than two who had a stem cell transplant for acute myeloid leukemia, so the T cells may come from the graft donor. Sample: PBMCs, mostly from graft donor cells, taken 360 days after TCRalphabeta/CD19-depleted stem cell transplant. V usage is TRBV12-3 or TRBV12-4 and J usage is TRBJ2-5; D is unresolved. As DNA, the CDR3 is TGTGCCAGCAGCCGAACACAGCCAGGCGCAGAGACCCAGTACTTC. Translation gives CASSRTQPGAETQYF.